This TCR beta chain was captured by sequencing in a study of OX40 agonist ivuxolimab in advanced cancers. Study background: Six ivuxolimab dose levels, 0.01 to 10 mg/kg, were given intravenously every 2 weeks. Whole-study findings and limits: Among the lowest peripheral clonal expansion occurred in 0.1-3.0 mg/kg partial responders.

Here immunoSEQ multiplex PCR was the method, and the copy in TCRdb shows in-frame clones only, minus some. This table holds approximately 84,000 clones, 94% found once. This clone appeared a single time. What it recognizes is unknown. Germline loops: CDR1 MNHEY, CDR2 SMNVEV (reference sequence). Losses at the gene ends were 7 bases for V and 4 bases for J; bases not matched to a gene: 9. This CDR3 has 15 amino acids. Material: CD4+ or CD8+ T cells sorted from blood, obtained in a trial of the OX40 agonist ivuxolimab. This receptor was taken from an adult with an advanced solid tumor such as melanoma, head and neck, liver or kidney cancer. The gene calls are TRBV27 and TRBJ2-2, with TRBD2 identical over 7 bases. This chain's CDR3 is CASTILADLTGELFF. CDR3 DNA sequence: TGTGCCAGCACTATCCTAGCGGACCTCACCGGGGAGCTGTTTTTT.